This entry features one T cell receptor (beta chain) sequence. No antigen is known for it. Healthy bone marrow donors made up the cohort. Germline-derived CDR1 and CDR2 are MDHEN and SYDVKM. Trimming at V came to 5 bases and at J to 4 bases, leaving 5 bases not matched to a gene. This CDR3 contains 14 residues. The data were taken from a study of cytomegalovirus exposure and HLA in healthy donors. Broader study findings: A prior analysis recorded that most TCR beta V segments were productive about 87% or about 30% of the time.

A multiplex PCR was run with 60 Vbeta primers and 13 Jbeta primers. Using immunoSEQ multiplex PCR, the repertoire was profiled, and TCRdb retains in-frame clones only, with some absent. The sample has approximately 79,000 clones, over 70% seen once. The rearrangement joins TRBV28 to TRBJ2-1, with 7 bases that match TRBD2. This TCR derives from a middle-aged man in good health and CMV-seronegative. Sequencing used PBMCs. The CDR3 sequence is CASSREGQYNEQFF. CDR3 in DNA: TGTGCCAGCAGTAGGGAGGGCCAATACAATGAGCAGTTCTTC.